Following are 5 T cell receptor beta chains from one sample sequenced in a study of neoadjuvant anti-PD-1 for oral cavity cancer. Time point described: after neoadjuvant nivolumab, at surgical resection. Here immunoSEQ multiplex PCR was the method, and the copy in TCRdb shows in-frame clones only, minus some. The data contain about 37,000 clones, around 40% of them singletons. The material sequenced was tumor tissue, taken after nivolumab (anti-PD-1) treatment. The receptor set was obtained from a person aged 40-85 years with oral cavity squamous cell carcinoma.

Here the CDR3 reads CASSDRARGDYGYTF. The CDR3 region has the DNA TGTGCCAGCAGCGACAGGGCTCGGGGGGACTATGGCTACACCTTC. The rearrangement joins TRBV6-5 to TRBJ1-2; 7 bases fit TRBD1. After removal of 6 bases from V and 3 bases from J, the junction contained 10 bases not matched to a gene. CDR1 MNHEY and CDR2 SVGAGI come from the germline V gene. This CDR3 spans 15 amino acids.

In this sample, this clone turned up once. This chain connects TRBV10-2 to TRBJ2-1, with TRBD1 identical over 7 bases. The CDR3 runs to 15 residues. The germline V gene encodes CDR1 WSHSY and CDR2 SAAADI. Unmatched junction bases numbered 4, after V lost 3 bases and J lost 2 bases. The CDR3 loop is CASSEGQVPYNEQFF. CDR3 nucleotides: TGCGCCAGCAGTGAAGGACAGGTGCCCTACAATGAGCAGTTCTTC.

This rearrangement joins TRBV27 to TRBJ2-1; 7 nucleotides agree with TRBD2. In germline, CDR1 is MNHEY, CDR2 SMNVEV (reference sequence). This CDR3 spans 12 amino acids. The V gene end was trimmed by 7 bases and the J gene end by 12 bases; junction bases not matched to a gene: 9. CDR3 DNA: TGTGCCAGCACGCCACCGGGAGGCAGGCAGTTCTTC. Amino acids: CASTPPGGRQFF.

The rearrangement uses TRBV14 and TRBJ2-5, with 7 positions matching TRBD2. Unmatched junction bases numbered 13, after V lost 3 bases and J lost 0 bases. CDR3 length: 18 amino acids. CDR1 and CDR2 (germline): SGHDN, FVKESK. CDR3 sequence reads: CASSQSRERYRDQETQYF. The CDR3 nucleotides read TGTGCCAGCAGCCAGTCGCGGGAGAGGTATAGGGACCAAGAGACCCAGTACTTC.

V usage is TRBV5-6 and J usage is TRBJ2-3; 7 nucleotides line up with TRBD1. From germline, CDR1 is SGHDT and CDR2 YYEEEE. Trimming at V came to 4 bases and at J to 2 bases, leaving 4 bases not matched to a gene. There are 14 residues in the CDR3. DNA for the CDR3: TGTGCCAGCAGCCAGGACAGGTTCACAGATACGCAGTATTTT. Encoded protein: CASSQDRFTDTQYF.